The rows below give T cell receptor beta chains drawn from one sample of a study of CD8+CD57+ T cells in acquired aplastic anemia. From the reads, TCRdb called clonotypes with MiXCR, one entry per CDR3 protein. This repertoire shows under 200,000 distinct CDR3 sequences, roughly 63% found once; its top ten account for about 50%. Sequencing used sorted CD4+, CD8+, or CD8+CD57+ T cells (not recorded which) from PBMCs. These receptors came from a human donor in good health. Both conserved end residues are part of each CDR3. D genes are given only for firm matches. Some rows mark clone size as missing; the rest say once, few, many or name a class of expanded clone.

D gene: TRBD2; CDR3 length: 15; J gene: TRBJ2-1; V gene: TRBV20-1; clone size: many; CDR3 protein: CSASPLLAGVREQFF; CDR3 DNA: TGCAGTGCTAGCCCGTTACTAGCGGGAGTTCGAGAGCAGTTCTTC
D gene: -; CDR3 length: 13; J gene: TRBJ2-5; V gene: TRBV7-2; clone size: -; CDR3 protein: CASSLVNEETQYF; CDR3 DNA: TGTGCCAGCAGCTTAGTCAACGAAGAGACCCAGTACTTC
D gene: -; CDR3 length: 11; J gene: TRBJ1-2; V gene: TRBV20-1; clone size: -; CDR3 protein: CSASTGGRDTF; CDR3 DNA: TGCAGTGCTAGTACTGGGGGAAGAGACACCTTC
D gene: -; CDR3 length: 13; J gene: TRBJ1-2; V gene: TRBV10-1; clone size: -; CDR3 protein: CASSELGQKDYTF; CDR3 DNA: TGCGCCAGCAGTGAGTTGGGACAAAAGGACTACACCTTC
D gene: TRBD1; CDR3 length: 15; J gene: TRBJ1-3; V gene: TRBV6-1; clone size: many; CDR3 protein: CASSADRSSGNTIYF; CDR3 DNA: TGTGCCAGCAGTGCGGACAGGAGCTCTGGAAACACCATATATTTT
D gene: -; CDR3 length: 14; J gene: TRBJ2-7; V gene: TRBV27; clone size: few; CDR3 protein: CASSPSGGYYEQYF; CDR3 DNA: TGTGCCAGCAGCCCATCCGGGGGTTACTACGAGCAGTACTTC
D gene: -; CDR3 length: 13; J gene: TRBJ2-7; V gene: TRBV2; clone size: -; CDR3 protein: CASSADRVSEQYF; CDR3 DNA: TGTGCCAGCAGTGCGGACAGAGTGAGCGAGCAGTACTTC
D gene: -; CDR3 length: 15; J gene: TRBJ2-1; V gene: TRBV24-1; clone size: -; CDR3 protein: CATSRTGSSYNEQFF; CDR3 DNA: TGTGCCACCTCGCGAACAGGGTCCTCCTACAATGAGCAGTTCTTC
D gene: TRBD1; CDR3 length: 14; J gene: TRBJ1-1; V gene: TRBV19; clone size: -; CDR3 protein: CASSLTGANTEAFF; CDR3 DNA: TGTGCCAGTAGCTTGACAGGGGCCAACACTGAAGCTTTCTTT
D gene: -; CDR3 length: 11; J gene: TRBJ2-5; V gene: TRBV7-3; clone size: -; CDR3 protein: CATRILETQYF; CDR3 DNA: TGTGCCACACGGATTCTGGAGACCCAGTACTTC
D gene: TRBD1; CDR3 length: 14; J gene: TRBJ1-1; V gene: TRBV15; clone size: -; CDR3 protein: CATSRAGQGDEAFF; CDR3 DNA: TGTGCCACCAGCAGAGCCGGACAGGGTGATGAAGCTTTCTTT
D gene: -; CDR3 length: 15; J gene: TRBJ2-5; V gene: TRBV27; clone size: many; CDR3 protein: CASSTSRGSQETQYF; CDR3 DNA: TGTGCCAGCAGTACTAGCAGGGGGAGCCAAGAGACCCAGTACTTC
D gene: TRBD2; CDR3 length: 16; J gene: TRBJ2-2; V gene: TRBV3-1; clone size: few; CDR3 protein: CASSQFTSGRPGELFF; CDR3 DNA: TGTGCCAGCAGCCAGTTTACTAGCGGGAGACCCGGGGAGCTGTTTTTT
D gene: -; CDR3 length: 15; J gene: TRBJ1-6; V gene: TRBV10-2; clone size: -; CDR3 protein: CASSEGGAGNSPLHF; CDR3 DNA: TGCGCCAGCAGTGAGGGGGGGGCTGGTAATTCACCCCTCCACTTT
D gene: TRBD1; CDR3 length: 15; J gene: TRBJ2-7; V gene: TRBV10-3; clone size: -; CDR3 protein: CASSEAGDSNYEQYF; CDR3 DNA: TGTGCCAGCAGTGAAGCTGGGGACAGCAACTACGAGCAGTACTTC
D gene: TRBD1; CDR3 length: 14; J gene: TRBJ2-2; V gene: TRBV20-1; clone size: -; CDR3 protein: CSAKTGRDTGELFF; CDR3 DNA: TGCAGTGCAAAGACAGGGCGGGACACCGGGGAGCTGTTTTTT
D gene: -; CDR3 length: 18; J gene: TRBJ2-5; V gene: TRBV24-1; clone size: -; CDR3 protein: CATSDLPSIRAPIGTQYF; CDR3 DNA: TGTGCCACCAGTGACCTGCCGTCCATCAGGGCCCCGATTGGGACCCAGTACTTC
D gene: -; CDR3 length: 14; J gene: TRBJ2-5; V gene: TRBV9; clone size: -; CDR3 protein: CASSVASIQETQYF; CDR3 DNA: TGTGCCAGCAGCGTAGCTTCGATCCAAGAGACCCAGTACTTC
D gene: -; CDR3 length: 15; J gene: TRBJ2-7; V gene: TRBV19; clone size: -; CDR3 protein: CASSPYSQGGSEQYF; CDR3 DNA: TGTGCCAGTAGTCCTTATTCTCAGGGGGGTTCCGAGCAGTACTTC
D gene: TRBD1; CDR3 length: 19; J gene: TRBJ1-2; V gene: TRBV7-8; clone size: -; CDR3 protein: CASSPRTGTGGARLGGYTF; CDR3 DNA: TGTGCCAGCAGCCCCCGAACCGGGACAGGGGGCGCAAGGCTGGGCGGCTACACCTTC
D gene: -; CDR3 length: 14; J gene: TRBJ1-2; V gene: TRBV2; clone size: -; CDR3 protein: CASSDLGVNYGYTF; CDR3 DNA: TGTGCCAGCAGTGATCTGGGGGTGAATTATGGCTACACCTTC
D gene: TRBD1; CDR3 length: 13; J gene: TRBJ1-2; V gene: TRBV20-1; clone size: -; CDR3 protein: CSAPRDRGYGYTF; CDR3 DNA: TGCAGTGCCCCAAGGGACAGGGGATACGGCTACACCTTC
D gene: -; CDR3 length: 16; J gene: TRBJ1-6; V gene: TRBV4-2; clone size: -; CDR3 protein: CASSPSGHSYNSPLHF; CDR3 DNA: TGTGCCAGCAGCCCCTCGGGGCACTCCTATAATTCACCCCTCCACTTT
D gene: -; CDR3 length: 13; J gene: TRBJ1-2; V gene: TRBV6-5; clone size: -; CDR3 protein: CASSYRGGDGYTF; CDR3 DNA: TGTGCCAGCAGTTACCGCGGGGGGGATGGCTACACCTTC
D gene: -; CDR3 length: 11; J gene: TRBJ2-1; V gene: TRBV20-1; clone size: -; CDR3 protein: CSANLIGEQFF; CDR3 DNA: TGCAGTGCCAATCTTATCGGGGAGCAGTTCTTC
D gene: TRBD2; CDR3 length: 14; J gene: TRBJ2-2; V gene: TRBV10-1; clone size: few; CDR3 protein: CASSGGANTGELFF; CDR3 DNA: TGCGCCAGCAGCGGGGGGGCGAACACCGGGGAGCTGTTTTTT
D gene: TRBD2; CDR3 length: 16; J gene: TRBJ2-1; V gene: TRBV15; clone size: -; CDR3 protein: CATSLPGLAGNNEQFF; CDR3 DNA: TGTGCCACCAGCCTACCGGGACTAGCGGGAAACAATGAGCAGTTCTTC
D gene: -; CDR3 length: 15; J gene: TRBJ2-3; V gene: TRBV7-9; clone size: -; CDR3 protein: CASSSYRDSTDTQYF; CDR3 DNA: TGTGCCAGCAGCTCGTACAGGGATAGCACAGATACGCAGTATTTT
D gene: TRBD2; CDR3 length: 16; J gene: TRBJ2-1; V gene: TRBV7-9; clone size: many; CDR3 protein: CASSLTSGSLLNEQFF; CDR3 DNA: TGTGCCAGCAGCTTAACTAGCGGGAGTCTGCTCAATGAGCAGTTCTTC
D gene: TRBD1; CDR3 length: 15; J gene: TRBJ1-2; V gene: TRBV19; clone size: -; CDR3 protein: CASSTRQGQYYGYTF; CDR3 DNA: TGTGCCAGTAGTACCCGACAGGGCCAGTACTATGGCTACACCTTC
D gene: -; CDR3 length: 14; J gene: TRBJ2-7; V gene: TRBV24-1; clone size: many; CDR3 protein: CATSVSGGADEQYF; CDR3 DNA: TGTGCCACCAGTGTATCCGGGGGCGCAGACGAGCAGTACTTC
D gene: -; CDR3 length: 13; J gene: TRBJ2-7; V gene: TRBV10-3; clone size: many; CDR3 protein: CAIMGTEDYEQYF; CDR3 DNA: TGTGCCATCATGGGGACGGAGGACTACGAGCAGTACTTC
D gene: -; CDR3 length: 11; J gene: TRBJ1-6; V gene: TRBV20-1; clone size: -; CDR3 protein: CSAPIGSPLHF; CDR3 DNA: TGCAGTGCTCCAATAGGTTCACCCCTCCACTTT
D gene: TRBD2; CDR3 length: 16; J gene: TRBJ2-1; V gene: TRBV6-1; clone size: -; CDR3 protein: CASIWTSGGTYNEQFF; CDR3 DNA: TGTGCCAGCATTTGGACTAGCGGGGGGACCTACAATGAGCAGTTCTTC
D gene: -; CDR3 length: 13; J gene: TRBJ1-2; V gene: TRBV19; clone size: -; CDR3 protein: CASSPGQALGYTF; CDR3 DNA: TGTGCCAGTAGTCCGGGACAAGCTCTTGGCTACACCTTC
D gene: -; CDR3 length: 14; J gene: TRBJ2-3; V gene: TRBV19; clone size: -; CDR3 protein: CASNVMGSTDTQYF; CDR3 DNA: TGTGCCAGTAATGTGATGGGTAGCACAGATACGCAGTATTTT
D gene: TRBD2; CDR3 length: 14; J gene: TRBJ2-7; V gene: TRBV9; clone size: -; CDR3 protein: CASSVTSASYEQYF; CDR3 DNA: TGTGCCAGCAGCGTTACTAGCGCCTCCTACGAGCAGTACTTC
D gene: -; CDR3 length: 14; J gene: TRBJ1-5; V gene: TRBV5-6; clone size: many; CDR3 protein: CASSFRGNNQPQHF; CDR3 DNA: TGTGCCAGCAGCTTTCGGGGCAACAATCAGCCCCAGCATTTT
D gene: TRBD1; CDR3 length: 14; J gene: TRBJ1-2; V gene: TRBV5-1; clone size: -; CDR3 protein: CASRPGQGINGYTF; CDR3 DNA: TGCGCCAGCAGACCCGGACAGGGTATTAATGGCTACACCTTC
D gene: TRBD1; CDR3 length: 14; J gene: TRBJ2-3; V gene: TRBV7-6; clone size: -; CDR3 protein: CASKSGGRTDTQYF; CDR3 DNA: TGTGCCAGCAAATCAGGGGGCCGCACAGATACGCAGTATTTT